This is a list of T cell receptor beta chains from one sample in a study of T cell repertoires in ileal Crohn's disease. TCRdb keeps only in-frame clones here, not all; method: immunoSEQ multiplex PCR. Seen here are a few thousand clones, 82% observed once, and the top ten hold 6.5% to 8.5%. Material for sequencing was ileal tissue. The receptors derive from an adult with Crohn's disease. CDR3s include the opening cysteine and the closing phenylalanine or tryptophan. A D gene is named only where the DNA matches it firmly. The size field is filled for only some rows; it gives once, few, many or a size class.

clone_size cdr3_length d_call j_call v_call cdr3_nt cdr3_aa
once 16 NA TRBJ2-2 TRBV19 TGTGCCAGTAGTATAGGGTATCCAGGGAAGACCGGGGAGCTGTTTTTT CASSIGYPGKTGELFF
NA 15 TRBD1 TRBJ1-6 TRBV7-9 TGTGCCAGCAGCTTAGGGCAGGGGGCAGATTCACCCCTCCACTTT CASSLGQGADSPLHF
NA 16 NA TRBJ2-3 TRBV29-1 TGCAGCGTTGAAGATCGGGCACGGACTAGCACAGATACGCAGTATTTT CSVEDRARTSTDTQYF
NA 14 TRBD1 TRBJ1-2 TRBV19 TGTGCCAGTAGTATCCGGACAGGGGGCAATGGCTACACCTTC CASSIRTGGNGYTF
NA 15 NA TRBJ1-6 TRBV6-5 TGTGCCAGCAGGGAGGGACGGAACTATAATTCACCCCTCCACTTT CASREGRNYNSPLHF
NA 15 TRBD2 TRBJ2-2 TRBV11-3 TGTGCCAGCAATCGACTAGCGGGAGCTAACGGGGAGCTGTTTTTT CASNRLAGANGELFF
NA 14 NA TRBJ2-2 TRBV7-9 TGTGCCAGCAGCTCCCCAGGGAACACCGGGGAGCTGTTTTTT CASSSPGNTGELFF
NA 15 TRBD2 TRBJ2-1 TRBV2 TGTGCCAGCAGTACCGGACTAGCGGGAGTAGGGGAGCAGTTCTTC CASSTGLAGVGEQFF
NA 15 NA TRBJ1-2 TRBV6-6 TGTGCCAGCAGCTTTCAAAGGGGGGGCGGCTATGGCTACACCTTC CASSFQRGGGYGYTF
NA 19 TRBD2 TRBJ2-1 TRBV6-4 TGTGCCAGCAGCTCCGCGGGGGGACTAGCGGCCTCCTTTTACAATGAGCAGTTCTTC CASSSAGGLAASFYNEQFF
NA 17 NA TRBJ2-3 TRBV19 TGTGCCAGTAGTATGATCATCAACAGGGTAGCCACAGATACGCAGTATTTT CASSMIINRVATDTQYF
few 15 TRBD1 TRBJ1-6 TRBV30 TGTGCCTGGAGTGTGGACAGGGATCGGAATTCACCCCTCCACTTT CAWSVDRDRNSPLHF
NA 16 NA TRBJ2-5 TRBV11-2 TGTGCCAGCAGCTTAGTTCCCCGGACAATGCAAGAGACCCAGTACTTC CASSLVPRTMQETQYF
NA 15 TRBD1 TRBJ1-2 TRBV7-8 TGTGCCAGCAGCCCCCGGACAGGCAATAACTATGGCTACACCTTC CASSPRTGNNYGYTF